Following are 10 T cell receptor beta chains from one sample sequenced in a study of T cell responses to AZD1222 COVID-19 vaccine. Libraries were prepared by immunoSEQ multiplex PCR; TCRdb keeps only in-frame clonotypes and omits some of them. The sample holds approximately 100,000 clones, roughly 87% seen once. The input for sequencing was peripheral blood, taken on day 0 of AZD1222 vaccination. The receptors were sampled from an adult in good health.

The chain uses TRBV5-4 and TRBJ2-1, with 13 bases identical to TRBD2. This CDR3 has 15 residues. V shed 0 bases, J shed 6 bases, and the junction held 0 bases outside the gene matches. CDR1 is SGHNT and CDR2 is YYREEE in the germline V gene (reference sequence). CDR3 region: CASSLGLAGGNEQFF. The CDR3 DNA reads as TGTGCCAGCAGCTTGGGACTAGCGGGAGGCAATGAGCAGTTCTTC.

The rearrangement links TRBV19 to TRBJ1-1; the D is unclear. The V end lost 6 bases, the J end lost 3 bases, and 11 bases lay between the germline ends. CDR1 is LNHDA and CDR2 is SQIVND in the germline V gene (reference sequence). CDR3 length: 13 amino acids. In DNA form, the CDR3 reads TGTGCCAGTAGGGCAGGCCTTTACACTGAAGCTTTCTTT. It yields the protein CASRAGLYTEAFF.

This clone was detected only once. The CDR3 is CASSADPHRNTGELFF. The CDR3 DNA is TGTGCCAGCAGTGCGGACCCTCATCGGAACACCGGGGAGCTGTTTTTT. This rearrangement joins TRBV7-7 to TRBJ2-2; D unclear. CDR3 size: 16 residues. Trimming cost V 6 bases and J 1 base, with 15 bases left between them. Germline values: CDR1 SSHAT, CDR2 FNYEAQ (reference sequence).

The rearrangement joins TRBV7-6 to TRBJ2-5, with 15 bases matching TRBD2. The CDR3 runs to 21 residues. Germline assignment: CDR1 SGHVS and CDR2 FNYEAQ. V gave up 3 bases and J gave up 3 bases; unmatched junction bases: 17. The CDR3 spells CASSLAGTTGLAGGMEETQYF. The CDR3 nucleotides read TGTGCCAGCAGCTTGGCAGGGACGACAGGACTAGCGGGGGGGATGGAAGAGACCCAGTACTTC.

V usage is TRBV19 and J usage is TRBJ1-1; 8 bases agree with TRBD1. CDR3 size: 13 residues. V was clipped by 5 bases and J by 10 bases; unmatched bases: 9. Germline V gives CDR1 LNHDA, CDR2 SQIVND (reference sequence). The DNA for the CDR3 is TGTGCCAGTAGTGGAACTCGGACAGGGCGAGCTTTCTTT. Amino acids: CASSGTRTGRAFF.

The gene calls are TRBV3-1 (or the pseudogene TRBV3-2) and TRBJ2-1; D not resolved. The V end lost 8 bases, the J end lost 9 bases, and 11 bases lay between the germline ends. The CDR3 runs to 11 residues. Germline loops: CDR1 LGHDT, CDR2 YNNKEL (reference sequence). Here the CDR3 reads CASRLSGEQFF. The CDR3 nucleotides are TGTGCCAGCCGCCTCTCGGGTGAGCAGTTCTTC.

The chain carries TRBV9 and TRBJ2-3, with D perhaps TRBD1 or TRBD2 (5 bases each). Deletions cut 3 bases from V and 0 bases from J, with 14 bases between. Germline V lookup: CDR1 SGDLS, CDR2 YYNGEE. This CDR3 has 16 residues. The CDR3 is CASSAPWGPSTDTQYF. CDR3 coding DNA: TGTGCCAGCAGCGCCCCTTGGGGACCAAGCACAGATACGCAGTATTTT.

This chain links TRBV6-2 or TRBV6-3 with TRBJ1-1; TRBD1 matches 8 bases. Losses at the gene ends were 4 bases for V and 2 bases for J; bases not matched to a gene: 6. The CDR3 extends over 15 amino acids. Germline assignment: CDR1 MNHEY and CDR2 SVGEGT. The DNA of the CDR3 is TGTGCCAGCAGTTCCCAAGGGACAGGAAACACTGAAGCTTTCTTT. The encoded protein is CASSSQGTGNTEAFF.

The V gene is TRBV10-2, the J gene TRBJ1-3, with D maybe TRBD1 (5 bases). CDR3 length: 15 residues. Germline loops: CDR1 WSHSY, CDR2 SAAADI. The ends were cut back, 9 bases at V and 3 bases at J, with 18 bases in the middle. CDR3 amino acids: CARRDWGLYGNTIYF. CDR3 in DNA: TGCGCCAGAAGGGACTGGGGGTTGTATGGAAACACCATATATTTT.

The chain links TRBV19 to TRBJ1-5; 7 nucleotides match TRBD1. V dropped 6 bases and J dropped 5; count of bases not matched to a gene: 16. The CDR3 is 17 residues long. The germline gives CDR1 LNHDA, CDR2 SQIVND (reference sequence). This CDR3 reads CASSRLRGEGSDQPQHF. The CDR3 DNA reads as TGTGCCAGTAGCCGCCTCAGGGGGGAGGGGAGCGATCAGCCCCAGCATTTT.